This T cell receptor beta chain was identified in a study of shared clonotypes between healthy human individuals. V was shortened by 0 bases and J by 4 bases, with 13 bases between the two germline ends. This CDR3 has 15 residues. CDR1 and CDR2 from the germline V gene are SGHNT and YYREEE (reference sequence). The data were produced by immunoSEQ multiplex PCR, yet TCRdb's version contains in-frame clones alone and is incomplete. The sample lists 2 million to 2.5 million clones; roughly 95% were seen once. Both subsets, CD45RA+ naive and CD45RA-negative memory, were split from the CD4+ cells. The sequence was collected from a man aged 18 to 30 in good health. The V and J genes are TRBV5-4 and TRBJ1-1, with D tentatively TRBD1 (5 bases). The sequencing sample was made of naive CD4+ T cells sorted from blood. Subset meaning: CD45RA+ positively selected. For the CDR3, the DNA is TGTGCCAGCAGCTTGGAGGCAGGGAGGACCACTGAAGCTTTCTTT. This sequence encodes CASSLEAGRTTEAFF.